The source of this T cell receptor beta chain is a study of T cell responses to AZD1222 COVID-19 vaccine. Study-wide findings and caveats: Spike-specific TCR breadth and depth went up after people got two AZD1222 doses. White British ancestry dominated among donors, who included more females, and clonal diversity was possibly underestimated.

Worth noting for this clone: Its matching antigen is unknown.

This table comes from immunoSEQ multiplex PCR, and its TCRdb copy is limited to in-frame clones, with some not included. The sample lists tens of thousands of clones, about 88% occurring once. The J segment lost 2 bases and the V segment lost 5 bases, leaving 11 bases of the junction unmatched. Looked up from germline, CDR1 is SGHTA and CDR2 is FQGTGA. The CDR3 covers 18 residues. This TCR was recovered from an adult who received the AZD1222 COVID-19 vaccine. The sample in question was peripheral blood, obtained 28 days after the second AZD1222 dose. This sequence joins TRBV7-3 and TRBJ2-2; TRBD1 aligns across 10 bases. In DNA, the CDR3 is TGTGCCAGCAGCCCAATGAGGACAGGGGGTTTTAACACCGGGGAGCTGTTTTTT. It specifies CASSPMRTGGFNTGELFF.